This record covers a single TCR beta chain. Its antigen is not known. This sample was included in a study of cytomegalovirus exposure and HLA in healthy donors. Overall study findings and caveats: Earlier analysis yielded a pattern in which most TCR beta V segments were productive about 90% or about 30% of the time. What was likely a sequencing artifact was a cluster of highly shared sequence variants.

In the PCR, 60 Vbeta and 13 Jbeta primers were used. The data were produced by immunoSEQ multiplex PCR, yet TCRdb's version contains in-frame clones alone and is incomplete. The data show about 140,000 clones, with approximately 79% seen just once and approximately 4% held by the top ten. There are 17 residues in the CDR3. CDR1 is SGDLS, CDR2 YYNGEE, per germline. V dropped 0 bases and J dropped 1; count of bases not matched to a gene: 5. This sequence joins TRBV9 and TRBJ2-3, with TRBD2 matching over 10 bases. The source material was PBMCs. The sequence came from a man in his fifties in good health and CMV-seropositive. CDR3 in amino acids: CASSVGGGTSGTDTQYF. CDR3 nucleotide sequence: TGTGCCAGCAGCGTAGGTGGAGGGACTAGCGGCACAGATACGCAGTATTTT.